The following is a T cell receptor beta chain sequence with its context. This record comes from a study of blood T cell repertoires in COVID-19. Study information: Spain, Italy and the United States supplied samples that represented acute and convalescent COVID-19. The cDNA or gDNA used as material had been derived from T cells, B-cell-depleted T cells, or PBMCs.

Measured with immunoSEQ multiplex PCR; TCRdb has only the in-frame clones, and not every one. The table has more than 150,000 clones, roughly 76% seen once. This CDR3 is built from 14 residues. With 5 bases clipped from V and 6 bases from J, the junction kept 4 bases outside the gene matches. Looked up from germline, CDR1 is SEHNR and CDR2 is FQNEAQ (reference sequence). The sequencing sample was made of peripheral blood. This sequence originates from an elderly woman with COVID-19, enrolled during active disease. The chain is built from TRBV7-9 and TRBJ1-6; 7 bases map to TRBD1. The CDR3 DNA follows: TGTGCCAGCAGCCTCGGACAGGTTAATTCACCCCTCCACTTT. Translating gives CASSLGQVNSPLHF.